A selection of T cell receptor beta chains follows, all from one sample in a study of blood T cells in healthy people across ages. TCRdb redid the calling of the 5' RACE reads with MiXCR, one entry per CDR3 protein. The table shows 1.5 million to 1.8 million distinct CDR3 sequences, with approximately 43% occurring only once. Material: blood. These receptors all stem from a woman aged 18-30 years in good health. CDR3s include the opening cysteine and the closing phenylalanine or tryptophan. D genes are given only for firm matches. Only some rows state a clone size, as once, few, many or a class for expanded clones.

J gene: TRBJ1-1
CDR3 length: 14
D gene: -
clone size: few
V gene: TRBV6-5
CDR3 DNA: TGTGCCAGCAGTTACAGGCCCTATGTCAGTGAAGCTTTCTTT
CDR3 protein: CASSYRPYVSEAFF

J gene: TRBJ2-7
CDR3 length: 12
D gene: -
clone size: -
V gene: TRBV29-1
CDR3 DNA: TGCAGCGTTGGTATCAGCCCCTACGAGCGGTACTTC
CDR3 protein: CSVGISPYERYF

J gene: TRBJ2-7
CDR3 length: 14
D gene: -
clone size: -
V gene: TRBV9
CDR3 DNA: TGTGCCAGCAGCCCAACCCAAGGGGGACCCGAGCAGTACTTC
CDR3 protein: CASSPTQGGPEQYF

J gene: TRBJ2-3
CDR3 length: 15
D gene: -
clone size: many
V gene: TRBV7-2
CDR3 DNA: TGTGCCAGCAGCTTAGACCTTTATAGCACAGATACGCAGTATTTT
CDR3 protein: CASSLDLYSTDTQYF

J gene: TRBJ2-3
CDR3 length: 14
D gene: -
clone size: -
V gene: TRBV5-1
CDR3 DNA: TGCGCCAGCAGCTTGCTGTTGGGATCAGATACGCAGTATTTT
CDR3 protein: CASSLLLGSDTQYF

J gene: TRBJ2-1
CDR3 length: 15
D gene: -
clone size: few
V gene: TRBV12-3/TRBV12-4
CDR3 DNA: TGTGCCAGCAGGGCCCCTAGTAGCTCCTACAATGAGCAGTTCTTC
CDR3 protein: CASRAPSSSYNEQFF

J gene: TRBJ1-3
CDR3 length: 14
D gene: -
clone size: once
V gene: TRBV29-1
CDR3 DNA: TGCAGCGTTCAGGGACGGTTCTCTGGAAACACCATATATTTT
CDR3 protein: CSVQGRFSGNTIYF

J gene: TRBJ2-3
CDR3 length: 13
D gene: -
clone size: few
V gene: TRBV6-5
CDR3 DNA: TGTGCCAGCAGTTCCCGGTTCGCAGATACGCAGTATTTT
CDR3 protein: CASSSRFADTQYF

J gene: TRBJ1-1
CDR3 length: 13
D gene: -
clone size: -
V gene: TRBV20-1
CDR3 DNA: TGCAGTGCTAGTCAAGACCCGAACACTGAAGCTTTCTTT
CDR3 protein: CSASQDPNTEAFF

J gene: TRBJ1-2
CDR3 length: 9
D gene: -
clone size: -
V gene: TRBV29-1
CDR3 DNA: TGCAGCGTTGGAGGCAGGGTCACCTTC
CDR3 protein: CSVGGRVTF

J gene: TRBJ2-7
CDR3 length: 16
D gene: -
clone size: few
V gene: TRBV14
CDR3 DNA: TGTGCCAGCAGCCAAGAGCAAGAGGTCGCAGCCTACGAGCAGTACTTC
CDR3 protein: CASSQEQEVAAYEQYF

J gene: TRBJ2-7
CDR3 length: 12
D gene: -
clone size: few
V gene: TRBV6-2/TRBV6-3
CDR3 DNA: TGTGCCAGCAGCCCCTTTCGAAATGAGCAGTACTTC
CDR3 protein: CASSPFRNEQYF

J gene: TRBJ2-5
CDR3 length: 14
D gene: -
clone size: few
V gene: TRBV7-2
CDR3 DNA: TGTGCCAGCAGCTTAGCGCTGTCCGTCGGGGAGCAGTACTTC
CDR3 protein: CASSLALSVGEQYF

J gene: TRBJ2-1
CDR3 length: 9
D gene: -
clone size: few
V gene: TRBV29-1
CDR3 DNA: TGCAGCACCGACAATGAGCAGTTCTTC
CDR3 protein: CSTDNEQFF

J gene: TRBJ1-1
CDR3 length: 17
D gene: TRBD1
clone size: once
V gene: TRBV6-1
CDR3 DNA: TGTGCCAGCAGGTCGGAGGGGGCAAAATTCAAGGACACTGAAGCTTTCTTT
CDR3 protein: CASRSEGAKFKDTEAFF

J gene: TRBJ1-4
CDR3 length: 15
D gene: -
clone size: few
V gene: TRBV3-1
CDR3 DNA: TGTGCCAGCAGCCAAGCGCAGGATGCGCGCGAAAAACTGTTTTTT
CDR3 protein: CASSQAQDAREKLFF

J gene: TRBJ2-1
CDR3 length: 15
D gene: TRBD1
clone size: -
V gene: TRBV29-1
CDR3 DNA: TGCAGCGTTGAGGGAGGACAGGGGTACCAAGAGACCCAGTTCTTC
CDR3 protein: CSVEGGQGYQETQFF

J gene: TRBJ1-2
CDR3 length: 13
D gene: -
clone size: -
V gene: TRBV27
CDR3 DNA: TGTGCCAGCAGCCCTCAGAGCCCCTATGGCTACACCTTC
CDR3 protein: CASSPQSPYGYTF

J gene: TRBJ1-2
CDR3 length: 10
D gene: TRBD1
clone size: few
V gene: TRBV30
CDR3 DNA: TGTGCCAGCGGCAGGGGGGACTACACCTTC
CDR3 protein: CASGRGDYTF

J gene: TRBJ2-3
CDR3 length: 13
D gene: -
clone size: few
V gene: TRBV20-1
CDR3 DNA: TGCAGTGCCTTTTGGCCGGTCACAGATACGCAGTATTTT
CDR3 protein: CSAFWPVTDTQYF

J gene: TRBJ2-3
CDR3 length: 16
D gene: TRBD2
clone size: many
V gene: TRBV4-3
CDR3 DNA: TGCGCCAGCAGCCAGCTAGCGGGAGGTTCCACAGATACGCAGTATTTT
CDR3 protein: CASSQLAGGSTDTQYF

J gene: TRBJ1-4
CDR3 length: 14
D gene: -
clone size: few
V gene: TRBV7-2
CDR3 DNA: TGTGCCAGCAGAGATGATGCAACTAATGAAAAACTGTTTTTT
CDR3 protein: CASRDDATNEKLFF

J gene: TRBJ1-6
CDR3 length: 13
D gene: -
clone size: few
V gene: TRBV20-1
CDR3 DNA: TGCAGTGCTAGGGGGCCCAACAGGAAACCCCTCCACTTT
CDR3 protein: CSARGPNRKPLHF

J gene: TRBJ2-3
CDR3 length: 14
D gene: -
clone size: few
V gene: TRBV3-1
CDR3 DNA: TGTGCCAGCAGCCCCGGACTGTCTCGGGGTACGCAGTATTTT
CDR3 protein: CASSPGLSRGTQYF

J gene: TRBJ2-1
CDR3 length: 13
D gene: -
clone size: few
V gene: TRBV12-3/TRBV12-4
CDR3 DNA: TGTGCCAGCAGTGTAGCGGTCGCAAATGAGCAGTTCTTC
CDR3 protein: CASSVAVANEQFF

J gene: TRBJ2-7
CDR3 length: 14
D gene: TRBD2
clone size: few
V gene: TRBV27
CDR3 DNA: TGTGCCAGCAGTGCCGGACTAGCGGCCTACGAGCAGTACTTC
CDR3 protein: CASSAGLAAYEQYF

J gene: TRBJ2-5
CDR3 length: 13
D gene: -
clone size: few
V gene: TRBV10-3
CDR3 DNA: TGTGCCATCAGCCCACAGAGTCAAGAGACCCAGTACTTC
CDR3 protein: CAISPQSQETQYF

J gene: TRBJ2-7
CDR3 length: 14
D gene: -
clone size: -
V gene: TRBV28
CDR3 DNA: TGTGCCAGCAGAACTACGACGGGCTCCTACGAGCAGTACTTC
CDR3 protein: CASRTTTGSYEQYF

J gene: TRBJ1-4
CDR3 length: 14
D gene: -
clone size: -
V gene: TRBV12-3/TRBV12-4
CDR3 DNA: TGTGCCAGCAGTTTGGGGGGGGTTTATGAAAAACTGTTTTTT
CDR3 protein: CASSLGGVYEKLFF

J gene: TRBJ2-7
CDR3 length: 11
D gene: -
clone size: few
V gene: TRBV29-1
CDR3 DNA: TGCAGCTACGGTGAGGCCTACGAGCAGTACTTC
CDR3 protein: CSYGEAYEQYF

J gene: TRBJ2-1
CDR3 length: 13
D gene: TRBD2
clone size: few
V gene: TRBV9
CDR3 DNA: TGTGCCAGCAACCAAGGCGGGGGAAATGAGCAGTTCTTC
CDR3 protein: CASNQGGGNEQFF

J gene: TRBJ2-7
CDR3 length: 16
D gene: TRBD1
clone size: -
V gene: TRBV9
CDR3 DNA: TGTGCCAGCAGCGTAGGAGTGACAGGGGGCATCCACGAGCAGTACTTC
CDR3 protein: CASSVGVTGGIHEQYF

J gene: TRBJ2-7
CDR3 length: 14
D gene: -
clone size: few
V gene: TRBV5-1
CDR3 DNA: TGCGCCAGCAGCTCCTCCACGGACTCCTACGAGCAGTACTTC
CDR3 protein: CASSSSTDSYEQYF

J gene: TRBJ1-2
CDR3 length: 13
D gene: TRBD1
clone size: -
V gene: TRBV5-1
CDR3 DNA: TGCGCCAGCAGCTTGACGGGACAGAGAGGCTACACCTTC
CDR3 protein: CASSLTGQRGYTF

J gene: TRBJ2-1
CDR3 length: 16
D gene: TRBD2
clone size: few
V gene: TRBV6-2/TRBV6-3
CDR3 DNA: TGTGCCAGCAGACGACTAGCGGGAGGGAGTTACAATGAGCAGTTCTTC
CDR3 protein: CASRRLAGGSYNEQFF

J gene: TRBJ2-1
CDR3 length: 12
D gene: -
clone size: -
V gene: TRBV29-1
CDR3 DNA: TGCAGCGTTGAAGATCAACGGGATGAGCAGTTCTTC
CDR3 protein: CSVEDQRDEQFF

J gene: TRBJ1-6
CDR3 length: 15
D gene: -
clone size: few
V gene: TRBV7-2
CDR3 DNA: TGTGCCAGCAGCTTAGTACAGGTGGGGCATTCACCCCTCCACTTT
CDR3 protein: CASSLVQVGHSPLHF

J gene: TRBJ2-5
CDR3 length: 16
D gene: -
clone size: -
V gene: TRBV28
CDR3 DNA: TGTGCCAGCACCACAGTTGTTAGGGGGAGTCACAATGAGCAGTACTTC
CDR3 protein: CASTTVVRGSHNEQYF

J gene: TRBJ1-2
CDR3 length: 13
D gene: TRBD1
clone size: -
V gene: TRBV12-3/TRBV12-4
CDR3 DNA: TGTGCCAGCAGTTTCGGGACAGGGTTTGGCTACACCTTC
CDR3 protein: CASSFGTGFGYTF

J gene: TRBJ2-1
CDR3 length: 13
D gene: -
clone size: few
V gene: TRBV28
CDR3 DNA: TGTGCCAGCAGTTTTAGGCTCGGGGATGAGCAGTTCTTC
CDR3 protein: CASSFRLGDEQFF

J gene: TRBJ2-1
CDR3 length: 15
D gene: TRBD2
clone size: -
V gene: TRBV29-1
CDR3 DNA: TGCAGCGTTGAAAGGGCGGGGGAGGGGAACAATGAGCAGTTCTTC
CDR3 protein: CSVERAGEGNNEQFF